The 6 T cell receptor beta chains reported below all come from one sample, sequenced in a study of T cell repertoires in cytomegalovirus infection. TCRdb re-called the reads with MiXCR, one entry per CDR3 protein. Altogether 230,000 or so distinct CDR3 sequences are present, about 17% being singletons, with the ten largest covering around half. Material for sequencing was CD8+ T cells from PBMCs. Source of these receptors: a human donor in good health (CMV status not recorded). Some clones in this sample may be carry-over from other donors' samples.

This clonotype showed up many times. CDR3 loop: CASSLGQIAEAFF. As DNA, the CDR3 is TGTGCCAGCAGTTTAGGACAGATAGCTGAAGCTTTCTTT. The chain links TRBV6-2 or TRBV6-3 to TRBJ1-1, with a possible D match to TRBD1 (6 bases). The V gene's germline CDR1 is MNHEY and CDR2 SVGEGT. This CDR3 contains 13 residues. V was clipped by 4 bases and J by 6 bases, with 12 bases between them.

This clonotype was recorded at least ten times. The chain uses TRBV12-3 or TRBV12-4 and TRBJ2-1; 7 nucleotides align to TRBD2. The CDR3 consists of 16 residues. Trimming cost V 1 base and J 3 bases; bases outside gene matches: 6. The DNA for the CDR3 is TGTGCCAGCAGTTTAGATTTAGGACTAGGCTACAATGAGCAGTTCTTC. Residues: CASSLDLGLGYNEQFF.

In this sample, this clonotype turned up many times. V is TRBV7-2 and J is TRBJ1-1; the D gene is possibly TRBD1 (5 bases). The CDR3 has 14 amino acids. Trimming shortened V by 3 bases and J by 4 bases, and 12 bases separated the two germline ends. Germline CDR1 is SGHTA and CDR2 is FQGNSA. CDR3 protein: CASSLAGTFTEAFF. In DNA, the CDR3 is TGTGCCAGCAGCTTGGCCGGGACCTTCACTGAAGCTTTCTTT.

This clonotype was observed a handful of times. The chain recombines TRBV15 with TRBJ1-2; TRBD1 is a possible D gene (6 bases). The germline gives CDR1 LNHNV, CDR2 YYDKDF (reference sequence). The CDR3 consists of 13 residues. Between the trimmed V and J ends, which lost 6 bases and 2 bases, there was a span of 10 bases. CDR3 DNA: TGTGCCACCAGTATGCAGGGGAACTATGGCTACACCTTC. This translates into CATSMQGNYGYTF.

This clonotype has a handful of counts. The gene calls are TRBV28 and TRBJ2-5; no definite D call. The germline gives CDR1 MDHEN, CDR2 SYDVKM. Trimming left V 3 bases short and J 2 bases short, with 13 bases between. CDR3 length: 15 residues. CDR3 in DNA: TGTGCCAGCAGTTTTAGTGTGGCAGCTCAAGAGACCCAGTACTTC. This sequence encodes CASSFSVAAQETQYF. Looking up the rest from reference TRBV28 and TRBJ2-5 gives the full variable domain: DVKVTQSSRYLVKRTGEKVFLECVQDMDHENMFWYRQDPGLGLRLIYFSYDVKMKEKGDIPEGYSVSREKKERFSLILESASTNQTSMYLCASSFSVAAQETQYFGPGTRLLVL.

At least ten counts were recorded for this clonotype. The rearrangement links TRBV4-1 to TRBJ1-6; the D is unclear. The CDR3 contains 17 residues. Trimming removed 0 bases at V and 7 bases at J, with 16 bases between. Germline assignment: CDR1 MGHRA and CDR2 YSYEKL. CDR3 nucleotides: TGCGCCAGCAGCCAAGATTACGGCATTTTATACAATTCACCCCTCCACTTT. Protein: CASSQDYGILYNSPLHF.